One and the same sample provided the 17 T cell receptor beta chains below, sequenced in a study of cytomegalovirus exposure and HLA in healthy donors. The assay was immunoSEQ multiplex PCR, and TCRdb's table has in-frame clones only and misses some. The sample records around 150,000 clones, 75% to 95% being singletons. Sequencing input: PBMCs. These receptors were taken from a young woman in good health and CMV-seropositive.

V usage is TRBV15 and J usage is TRBJ1-3; 7 bases fit TRBD1. The junction had 8 bases not matched to a gene; V was cut back by 3 bases and J by 0 bases. The length of the CDR3 is 17 residues. Per germline, CDR1 LNHNV and CDR2 YYDKDF (reference sequence). CDR3 in DNA: TGTGCCACCAGCAGGGGTTCGGGACAGCTCTCTGGAAACACCATATATTTT. Amino acids: CATSRGSGQLSGNTIYF.

This clone was recorded once. The chain uses TRBV5-1 and TRBJ1-2, with 10 nucleotides matching TRBD1. Losses at the gene ends were 5 bases for V and 4 bases for J; bases not matched to a gene: 8. The CDR3 runs 15 residues. Germline CDR1 is SGHRS and CDR2 is YFSETQ. This CDR3 is CASRTRQGAVYGYTF. The CDR3 coding sequence is TGCGCCAGCAGAACAAGACAGGGGGCAGTCTATGGCTACACCTTC.

The chain joins TRBV5-1 to TRBJ2-5, with TRBD1 as a possible D gene (5 bases). From germline, CDR1 is SGHRS and CDR2 YFSETQ. Trimming shortened V by 0 bases and J by 7 bases, and 10 bases separated the two germline ends. This CDR3 contains 13 residues. CDR3 sequence reads: CASSLGGFVTQYF. The DNA of the CDR3 is TGCGCCAGCAGCTTGGGGGGCTTCGTGACCCAGTACTTC.

The chain couples TRBV11-2 to TRBJ2-7, with TRBD1 identical over 8 bases. Germline lookup yields CDR1 SGHAT and CDR2 FQNNGV. J lost 4 bases, V lost 0 bases, and 5 bases had no gene match. The CDR3 is 15 residues long. The CDR3 DNA reads as TGTGCCAGCAGCTTAGATCAGTACAGGGGGTACGAGCAGTACTTC. This sequence encodes CASSLDQYRGYEQYF.

The chain joins TRBV6-4 to TRBJ1-1; 7 bases are shared with TRBD1. This CDR3 has 15 residues. Unmatched junction bases numbered 11, after V lost 6 bases and J lost 4 bases. Per the germline V gene, CDR1 is MRHNA and CDR2 is SNTAGT. The CDR3 loop reads CASRATGQRGTEAFF. In nucleotides, the CDR3 is TGTGCCAGCAGAGCCACGGGACAGAGGGGCACTGAAGCTTTCTTT.

V usage is TRBV5-4 and J usage is TRBJ2-2; weak D call: TRBD2 (5 bases). Per the germline V gene, CDR1 is SGHNT and CDR2 is YYREEE (reference sequence). CDR3 length: 13 amino acids. Trimming cost V 4 bases and J 6 bases, with 10 bases left between them. The CDR3 loop reads CASSPDSPGELFF. The DNA of the CDR3 is TGTGCCAGCAGCCCGGACTCCCCCGGGGAGCTGTTTTTT. Together with reference TRBV5-4 and TRBJ2-2, the CDR3 gives the full variable domain: ETGVTQSPTHLIKTRGQQVTLRCSSQSGHNTVSWYQQALGQGPQFIFQYYREEENGRGNFPPRFSGLQFPNYSSELNVNALELDDSALYLCASSPDSPGELFFGEGSRLTVL.

V usage is TRBV7-8 and J usage is TRBJ2-7; TRBD1 matches 9 bases. Per the germline V gene, CDR1 is SGHVS and CDR2 is FQNEAQ. The CDR3 covers 16 residues. V lost 5 bases, J lost 5 bases, and 13 bases stayed unmatched. CDR3 nucleotides: TGTGCCAGCAGCCTCAAAACGGGACAGGGTTCCCACGAGCAGTACTTC. It encodes CASSLKTGQGSHEQYF.

The rearrangement uses TRBV5-1 and TRBJ2-2, with TRBD1 identical over 7 bases. With 2 bases clipped from V and 6 bases from J, the junction kept 13 bases outside the gene matches. The CDR3 spans 17 residues. Germline V gene data show CDR1 as SGHRS and CDR2 as YFSETQ. The CDR3 bases are TGCGCCAGCAGCTTCGGGCGAGCCCTTCAGGGGGCCGGGGAGCTGTTTTTT. Protein sequence: CASSFGRALQGAGELFF.

The chain recombines TRBV9 with TRBJ2-5; 8 bases map to TRBD2. Unmatched junction bases numbered 5, after V lost 4 bases and J lost 3 bases. The germline V gene encodes CDR1 SGDLS and CDR2 YYNGEE. This CDR3 region has 14 residues. The CDR3 bases are TGTGCCAGCAGCCCCGGGACTAGAGAAGAGACCCAGTACTTC. Translation gives CASSPGTREETQYF.

The chain joins TRBV20-1 to TRBJ1-1; D is perhaps TRBD1 (5 bases). The CDR3 totals 11 residues. Germline CDR1 and CDR2: DFQATT and SNEGSKA (reference sequence). Trimming took off 6 bases at V and 10 bases at J, with 15 bases between the two ends. The CDR3 here is CSAHGGGRAFF. The CDR3, as DNA: TGCAGTGCCCACGGGGGGGGGAGAGCTTTCTTT.

The chain carries TRBV9 and TRBJ2-3; D uncertain. There are 17 residues in the CDR3. V was trimmed by 4 bases and J by 8 bases, leaving 26 bases between them. Germline CDR1 reads SGDLS; CDR2 reads YYNGEE. This CDR3 is CASSPRPLSGLYSTQYF. The CDR3 DNA reads as TGTGCCAGCAGCCCCCGACCCCTCTCGGGTCTCTATTCTACGCAGTATTTT.

A single count supports this clone. This chain uses TRBV28 with TRBJ1-2; TRBD1 might be the D (5 bases). This CDR3 has 13 residues. V was pared by 11 bases and J by 4 bases, with 17 bases between. Germline CDR1 is MDHEN and CDR2 is SYDVKM. The CDR3 sequence: CAVSTGPGYGYTF. CDR3 coding DNA: TGTGCCGTCTCAACAGGTCCTGGCTATGGCTACACCTTC.

The DNA of the CDR3 is TGTGCCAGCAGCCTCGACAGGGGAGGGCCAGATACGCAGTATTTT. Amino acid sequence: CASSLDRGGPDTQYF. The chain combines TRBV4-2 with TRBJ2-3; D possibly corresponds to TRBD1 (8 bases). Germline values: CDR1 LGHNA, CDR2 YNFKEQ. V dropped 4 bases and J dropped 4 bases, with 15 bases sitting between them. This CDR3 has 15 residues.

J is TRBJ2-1 and V is TRBV30, with 7 bases that match TRBD1. The CDR3 sequence is 15 residues long. J was trimmed by 7 bases and V by 8 bases; bases with no gene match: 17. CDR1 and CDR2 from the germline V gene are GTSNPN and SVGIG (reference sequence). CDR3 coding DNA: TGTGCCCAGACTGAGGGGGCGGCTCGCTATAATGAGCAGTTCTTC. Translating it yields CAQTEGAARYNEQFF. Variable domain in full (rest from reference TRBV30 and TRBJ2-1): SQTIHQWPATLVQPVGSPLSLECTVEGTSNPNLYWYRQAAGRGLQLLFYSVGIGQISSEVPQNLSASRPQDRQFILSSKKLLLSDSGFYLCAQTEGAARYNEQFFGPGTRLTVL.

The CDR3 DNA reads TGCGCCAGCAGCCAAGTACAGGGAGGAAACACCATATATTTT. It specifies CASSQVQGGNTIYF. The rearrangement links TRBV4-3 to TRBJ1-3, with a possible D match to TRBD1 (6 bases). The V gene's germline CDR1 is LGHNA and CDR2 YSLEER. The germline V and J ends were trimmed by 1 base and 4 bases, with 8 bases remaining between them. CDR3 size: 14 residues.

This chain links TRBV5-6 with TRBJ1-1, with D unresolved. CDR1 and CDR2 (germline): SGHDT, YYEEEE. The CDR3 length is 13 residues. The V gene lost 0 bases and the J gene lost 1 base, with 4 bases spanning the gap. Here the CDR3 reads CASSLVKNTEAFF. CDR3 sequence (DNA): TGTGCCAGCAGCTTGGTCAAGAACACTGAAGCTTTCTTT.

The V call is TRBV19, the J call TRBJ1-1, with TRBD1 matching 7 bases. The germline CDR1 and CDR2 sequences are LNHDA and SQIVND (reference sequence). Losses at the gene ends were 4 bases for V and 0 bases for J; bases not matched to a gene: 5. This CDR3 is built from 15 residues. The CDR3 sequence: CASSNRGGMNTEAFF. As DNA, the CDR3 is TGTGCCAGTAGTAACAGGGGTGGAATGAACACTGAAGCTTTCTTT.